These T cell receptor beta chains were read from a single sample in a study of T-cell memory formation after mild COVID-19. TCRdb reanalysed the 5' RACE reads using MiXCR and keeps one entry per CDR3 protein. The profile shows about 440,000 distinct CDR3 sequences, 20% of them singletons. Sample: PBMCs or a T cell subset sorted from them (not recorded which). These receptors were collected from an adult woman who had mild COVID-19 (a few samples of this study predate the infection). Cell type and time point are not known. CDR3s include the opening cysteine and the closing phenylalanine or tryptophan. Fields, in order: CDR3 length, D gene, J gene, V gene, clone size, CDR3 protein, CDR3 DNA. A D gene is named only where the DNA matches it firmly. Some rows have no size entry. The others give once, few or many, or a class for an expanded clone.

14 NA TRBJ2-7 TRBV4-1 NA CASSQGVNSYEQYF TGCGCCAGCAGCCAAGGGGTCAACTCCTACGAGCAGTACTTC
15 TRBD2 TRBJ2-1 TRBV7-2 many CASSISGSTYNEQFF TGTGCCAGCAGCATTAGCGGGAGTACCTACAATGAGCAGTTCTTC
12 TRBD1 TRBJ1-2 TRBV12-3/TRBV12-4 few CASSWSTGGYTF TGTGCCAGCAGCTGGAGTACAGGGGGGTACACCTTC
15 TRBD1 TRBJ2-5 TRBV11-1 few CASSPPTGGKETQYF TGTGCCAGCAGCCCCCCGACAGGGGGCAAGGAGACCCAGTACTTC
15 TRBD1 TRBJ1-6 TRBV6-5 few CASGDRSSYNSPLHF TGTGCCAGCGGGGACAGGAGCTCCTATAATTCACCCCTCCACTTT
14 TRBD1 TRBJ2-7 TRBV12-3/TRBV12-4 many CASSMTGTAYEQYF TGTGCCAGCAGTATGACCGGGACAGCTTACGAGCAGTACTTC
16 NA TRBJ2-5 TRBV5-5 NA CASSLDPGGGRETQYF TGTGCCAGCAGCTTGGACCCCGGCGGAGGGCGAGAGACCCAGTACTTC
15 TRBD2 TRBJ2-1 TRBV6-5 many CASIATGGSYNEQFF TGTGCCAGCATCGCGACGGGGGGCTCCTACAATGAGCAGTTCTTC
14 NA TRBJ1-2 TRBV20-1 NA CSARSGKANYGYTF TGCAGTGCTAGAAGCGGTAAAGCTAACTATGGCTACACCTTC
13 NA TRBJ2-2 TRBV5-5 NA CASSPWGAGELFF TGTGCCAGCAGCCCATGGGGGGCCGGGGAGCTGTTTTTT
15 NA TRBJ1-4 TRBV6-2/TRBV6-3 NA CASSYVGDINEKLFF TGTGCCAGCAGTTATGTGGGGGATATTAATGAAAAACTGTTTTTT
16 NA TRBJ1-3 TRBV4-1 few CASSQERIGTGNTIYF TGCGCCAGCAGCCAAGAAAGGATAGGGACCGGAAACACCATATATTTT
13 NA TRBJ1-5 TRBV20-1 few CSASGRSNQPQHF TGCAGTGCTTCGGGCAGAAGCAATCAGCCCCAGCATTTT
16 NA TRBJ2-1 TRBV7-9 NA CASSPGGGRGYNEQFF TGTGCCAGCAGCCCGGGGGGCGGGCGGGGGTACAATGAGCAGTTCTTC
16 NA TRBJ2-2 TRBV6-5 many CASSYSRGAGTGELFF TGTGCCAGCAGTTACTCCAGGGGGGCCGGCACCGGGGAGCTGTTTTTT
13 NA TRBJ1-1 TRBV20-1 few CSARGALNTEAFF TGCAGTGCTAGGGGTGCGTTGAACACTGAAGCTTTCTTT
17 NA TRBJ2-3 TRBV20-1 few CSATTPGHLRSTDTQYF TGCAGTGCTACAACACCGGGACACCTAAGGAGTACAGATACGCAGTATTTT
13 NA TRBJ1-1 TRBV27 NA CASTRTVNTEAFF TGTGCCAGCACCAGGACGGTGAACACTGAAGCTTTCTTT
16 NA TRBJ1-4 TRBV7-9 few CASSSGGIATNEKLFF TGTGCCAGCAGCTCAGGAGGCATCGCAACTAATGAAAAACTGTTTTTT
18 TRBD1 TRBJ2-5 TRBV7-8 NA CASSLGPTGSPTGETQYF TGTGCCAGCAGCTTAGGTCCGACAGGGAGCCCCACCGGAGAGACCCAGTACTTC
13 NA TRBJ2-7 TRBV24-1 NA CATSDRGLGEQYF TGTGCCACCAGTGATAGAGGTCTTGGCGAGCAGTACTTC
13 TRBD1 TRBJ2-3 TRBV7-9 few CAFRTGTTDTQYF TGTGCTTTCAGGACAGGGACCACAGATACGCAGTATTTT
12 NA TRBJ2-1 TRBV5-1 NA CASSLIGNEQFF TGCGCCAGCAGCTTAATCGGCAATGAGCAGTTCTTC
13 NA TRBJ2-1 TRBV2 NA CASSEDRAGEQFF TGTGCCAGCAGTGAAGACCGGGCGGGTGAGCAGTTCTTC
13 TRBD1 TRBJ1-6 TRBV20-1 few CSAWDSRSSPLHF TGCAGTGCTTGGGACAGTCGGAGTTCACCCCTCCACTTT
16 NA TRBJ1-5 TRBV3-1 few CASSQGVPSNNQPQHF TGTGCCAGCAGCCAAGGCGTACCTTCAAATAATCAGCCCCAGCATTTT
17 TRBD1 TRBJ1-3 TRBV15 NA CATSREPGQGYGNTIYF TGTGCCACCAGCAGAGAGCCGGGACAGGGGTATGGAAACACCATATATTTT
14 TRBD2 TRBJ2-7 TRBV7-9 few CASRLAGGSDEQYF TGTGCCAGCAGGCTAGCGGGAGGGAGCGACGAGCAGTACTTC
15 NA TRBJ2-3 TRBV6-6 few CASSYEVTSTDTQYF TGTGCCAGCAGTTACGAAGTTACTAGCACAGATACGCAGTATTTT
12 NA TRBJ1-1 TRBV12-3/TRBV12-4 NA CASRVANTEAFF TGTGCCAGCAGGGTGGCAAACACTGAAGCTTTCTTT
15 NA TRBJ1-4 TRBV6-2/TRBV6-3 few CASSYIGAASEKLFF TGTGCCAGCAGTTACATCGGAGCCGCGAGTGAAAAACTGTTTTTT
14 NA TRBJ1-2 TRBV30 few CAWSFTAGLHGYTF TGTGCCTGGAGTTTTACGGCAGGGTTGCATGGCTACACCTTC
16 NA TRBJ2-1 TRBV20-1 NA CSARRNRDTSYNEQFF TGCAGTGCTAGGCGCAACCGGGACACCTCCTACAATGAGCAGTTCTTC
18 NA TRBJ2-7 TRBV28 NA CASSLLMALTGNSYEQYF TGTGCCAGCAGTTTACTTATGGCACTGACAGGAAACTCCTACGAGCAGTACTTC